Listed below are T cell receptor beta chains from one sample, sequenced in a study of blood T cells in healthy people across ages. Via MiXCR, TCRdb re-called the 5' RACE reads, giving one row per CDR3 protein. The repertoire holds 2 million or so distinct CDR3 sequences, roughly 50% seen once, with approximately 2.1% in the top ten. Sequencing was carried out using blood. The receptors stem from a woman aged 40 to 55 in good health. The CDR3 runs from the conserved cysteine through the conserved F or W.

v_call	j_call	cdr3_aa
TRBV20-1	TRBJ2-5	CSAPDRVNQETQYF
TRBV11-1	TRBJ2-1	CASSEGLFAYNEQFF
TRBV20-1	TRBJ2-7	CSALAGASSYEQYF
TRBV12-3/TRBV12-4	TRBJ1-2	CASTPTGTGGYGYTF
TRBV7-2	TRBJ2-1	CASSPGTYPRYLQFF
TRBV27	TRBJ2-5	CASRAGAETQYF
TRBV7-2	-	CGSSLFQETQYF
TRBV4-1	TRBJ2-1	CASSQGLAGPTYNEQFF
TRBV7-2	TRBJ2-5	CASSLTKGGSGTQYF
TRBV7-8	TRBJ2-7	CASSPDRGLHEQYF
TRBV20-1	TRBJ2-7	CSASGGSGSTQTYEQYF
TRBV7-2	TRBJ1-1	CASSSRSRQGARYTEAFF
TRBV27	TRBJ2-5	CASPLKLDRGVLETQYF
TRBV6-5	TRBJ2-3	CASSYTASARTQYF
TRBV5-6	TRBJ2-5	CASSLGDGGFRETQYF
TRBV7-8	TRBJ2-1	CASSLRGGLGPEQFF
TRBV12-3/TRBV12-4	TRBJ2-3	CASSFSRGPGDTQYF
TRBV20-1	TRBJ2-3	CSARPSQTDTQYF
TRBV2	TRBJ1-5	CASSRTGGRDQPQHF
TRBV3-1	TRBJ1-2	CASSQEGRLRPTNGYTF
TRBV11-3	TRBJ2-7	CASRERGGIKQYF
TRBV7-2	-	CASSIRLAETQYF
TRBV9	TRBJ2-4	CASSVAGQTGNIQYF
TRBV6-1	TRBJ1-1	CASSEAPSLVNTEAFF
TRBV6-1	TRBJ1-5	CASLGQRTQPQHF
TRBV5-1	TRBJ2-3	CASSLGGTGPDTQYF
TRBV21-1	TRBJ2-7	CASSKVWTGKCDEQYF
TRBV29-1	TRBJ2-5	CSVDVGGLSYGQYF
TRBV28	TRBJ2-3	CASSEWTGGTDTQYF
TRBV12-3/TRBV12-4	TRBJ1-2	CASSLGESGYTF
TRBV2	TRBJ2-7	CASKGQPYEQYF
TRBV7-9	TRBJ2-3	CANSGGATDTQYF
TRBV6-1	TRBJ2-7	CASSGLRDRGFYEQYF
TRBV6-1	TRBJ2-7	CASSETRGQRGSIEFFYEQYF
TRBV28	TRBJ1-2	CASSLGTAEIYGYTF
TRBV6-6	TRBJ2-5	CASRSTGKETQYF
TRBV12-3/TRBV12-4	TRBJ1-1	CASSHPPGQGVTEAFF
TRBV9	TRBJ2-1	CASSVGGQGFDEQFF
TRBV20-1	TRBJ1-2	CSASDPTGYGYTF
TRBV28	TRBJ1-6	CASRDSNSPLHF
TRBV10-3	TRBJ1-1	CAISHHPDSREAFF
TRBV20-1	TRBJ2-7	CSARPGPSTSYEQYF
TRBV20-1	TRBJ1-1	CSARRDLNTEAFF
TRBV7-3	TRBJ2-4	CASSSGPENIQYF
TRBV20-1	-	CSARDPSPQETQYF
TRBV27	TRBJ2-7	CASSLSLQSSYEQYF
TRBV7-2	TRBJ1-5	CASSRRVMAYQGNQPQHF
TRBV5-1	TRBJ2-6	CASSPETGRANVLTF
TRBV27	TRBJ1-2	CASSERQGAGGGYTF
TRBV12-3/TRBV12-4	TRBJ1-2	CASSLAYGYTF
TRBV5-1	TRBJ2-3	CASRPTGVDTQYF
TRBV6-7	TRBJ1-5	CASSSPEFNQPQHF
TRBV4-3	TRBJ2-7	CASSQDSGGVYYEQYF
TRBV10-3	TRBJ1-1	CAIGEEGGRRSLAFF
TRBV4-3	TRBJ2-3	CASSQTGTGFRGDTQYF
TRBV29-1	TRBJ2-5	CSVDYVRGETQYF
TRBV6-2/TRBV6-3	TRBJ2-7	CASRGTGSSYEQYF
TRBV9	TRBJ2-5	CASSGVSRSQETQYF